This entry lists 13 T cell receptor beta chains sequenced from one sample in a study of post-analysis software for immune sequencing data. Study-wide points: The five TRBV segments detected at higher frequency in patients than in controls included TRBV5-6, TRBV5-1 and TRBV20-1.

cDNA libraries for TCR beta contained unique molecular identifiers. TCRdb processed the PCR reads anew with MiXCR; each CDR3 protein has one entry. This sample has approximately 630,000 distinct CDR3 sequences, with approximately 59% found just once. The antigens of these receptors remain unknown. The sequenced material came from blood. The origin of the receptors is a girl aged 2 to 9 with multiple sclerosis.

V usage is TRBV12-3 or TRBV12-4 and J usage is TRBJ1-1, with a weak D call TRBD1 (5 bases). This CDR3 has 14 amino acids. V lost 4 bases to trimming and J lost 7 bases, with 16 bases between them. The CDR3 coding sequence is TGTGCCAGCAGTTCGTACACCAGGGTGGTTGAAGCTTTCTTT. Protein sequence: CASSSYTRVVEAFF.

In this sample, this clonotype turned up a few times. Here the CDR3 DNA reads TGTGCCACCAGTGAACCGGACGGAAAAGAGACCCAGTACTTC. It translates to CATSEPDGKETQYF. This chain connects TRBV24-1 to TRBJ2-5; D unresolved. Per germline, CDR1 KGHDR and CDR2 SFDVKD. The CDR3 extends over 14 amino acids. Trimming removed 4 bases from V and 3 bases from J, with 11 bases in between.

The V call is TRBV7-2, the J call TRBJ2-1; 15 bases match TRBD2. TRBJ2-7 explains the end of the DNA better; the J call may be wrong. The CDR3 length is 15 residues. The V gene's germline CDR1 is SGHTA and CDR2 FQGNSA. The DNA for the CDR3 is TGTGCCAGCAGCCGGACTAGCGGGGGGGCTAATGAGCAGTACTTC. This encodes CASSRTSGGANEQYF.

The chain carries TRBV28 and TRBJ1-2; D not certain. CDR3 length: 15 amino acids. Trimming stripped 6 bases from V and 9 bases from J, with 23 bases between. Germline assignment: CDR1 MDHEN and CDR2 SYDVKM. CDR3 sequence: CASSSRWQVFGSYTF. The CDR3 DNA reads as TGTGCCAGCAGCTCACGATGGCAGGTTTTTGGGAGCTACACCTTC.

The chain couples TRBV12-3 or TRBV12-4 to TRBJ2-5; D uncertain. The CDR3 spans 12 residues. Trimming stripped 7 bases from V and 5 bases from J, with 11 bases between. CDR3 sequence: CASNFNEETQYF. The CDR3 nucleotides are TGTGCCAGCAATTTCAATGAGGAGACCCAGTACTTC.

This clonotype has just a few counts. CDR3 DNA: TGCGCCAGCAGCCAAGGGTCTGGAGAATACATTCAGTACTTC. Amino acid sequence: CASSQGSGEYIQYF. The chain links TRBV4-3 to TRBJ2-4; no definite D call. This CDR3 comprises 14 residues. V gave up 1 base and J gave up 8 bases, with 12 bases separating them. The germline CDR1 and CDR2 sequences are LGHNA and YSLEER.

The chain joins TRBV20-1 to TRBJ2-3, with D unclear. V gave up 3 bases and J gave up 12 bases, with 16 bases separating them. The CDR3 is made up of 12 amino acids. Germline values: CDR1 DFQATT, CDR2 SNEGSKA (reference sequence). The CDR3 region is CSARETSLHQYF. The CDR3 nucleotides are TGCAGTGCTAGGGAGACTTCGCTCCACCAGTATTTT.

CDR3 coding DNA: TGTGCCTGGCATCTCGGGACAGCTAACACTGAAGCTTTCTTT. Amino acids: CAWHLGTANTEAFF. J is TRBJ1-1 and V is TRBV30; 7 bases line up with TRBD1. The V and J ends lost 5 bases and 2 bases, in that order; junction bases with no gene match: 8. Germline assignment: CDR1 GTSNPN and CDR2 SVGIG (reference sequence). The CDR3 consists of 14 residues.

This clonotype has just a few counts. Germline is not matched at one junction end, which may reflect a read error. The CDR3 region has the DNA TGTGCCAGCAGTCGGACTCTCCGGTTTAATGAGCAGTTTTTC. This translates into CASSRTLRFNEQFF. The J gene is TRBJ2-1, the V gene TRBV7-4; a weak D match, TRBD2 (5 bases). Germline assignment: CDR1 SGHVT and CDR2 SQSDAQ. This CDR3 has 14 amino acids.

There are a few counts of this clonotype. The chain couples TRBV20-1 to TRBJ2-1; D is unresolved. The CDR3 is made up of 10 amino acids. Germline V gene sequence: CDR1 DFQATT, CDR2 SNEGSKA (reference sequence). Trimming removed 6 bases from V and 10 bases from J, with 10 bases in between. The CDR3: CSAGANEQFF. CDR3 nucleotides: TGCAGTGCCGGAGCGAACGAGCAGTTCTTC.

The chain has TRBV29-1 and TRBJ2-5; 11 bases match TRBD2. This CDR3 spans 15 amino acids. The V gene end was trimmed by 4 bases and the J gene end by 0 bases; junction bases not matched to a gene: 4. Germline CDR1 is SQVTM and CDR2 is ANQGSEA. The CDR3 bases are TGCAGCGTTGTACGACTAGCGGGGAACCAAGAGACCCAGTACTTC. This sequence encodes CSVVRLAGNQETQYF. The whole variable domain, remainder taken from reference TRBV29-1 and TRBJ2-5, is SAVISQKPSRDICQRGTSLTIQCQVDSQVTMMFWYRQQPGQSLTLIATANQGSEATYESGFVIDKFPISRPNLTFSTLTVSNMSPEDSSIYLCSVVRLAGNQETQYFGPGTRLLVL.

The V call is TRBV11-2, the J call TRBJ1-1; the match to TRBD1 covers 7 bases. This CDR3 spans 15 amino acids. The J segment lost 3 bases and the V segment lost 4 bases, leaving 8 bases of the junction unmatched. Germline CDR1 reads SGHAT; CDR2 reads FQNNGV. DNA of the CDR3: TGTGCCAGCAGCTCCCGACAGGGAGGGTACACTGAAGCTTTCTTT. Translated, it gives CASSSRQGGYTEAFF.

CDR3 in DNA: TGTGCCAGCAGTGAAATCGGTCCCGGGTCGGGCTACGAGCAGTACTTC. Protein: CASSEIGPGSGYEQYF. The rearrangement uses TRBV6-4 and TRBJ2-7; D ambiguous. CDR1 is MRHNA and CDR2 is SNTAGT in the germline V gene. The length of the CDR3 is 16 residues. V was clipped by 3 bases and J by 3 bases, with 18 bases between them.